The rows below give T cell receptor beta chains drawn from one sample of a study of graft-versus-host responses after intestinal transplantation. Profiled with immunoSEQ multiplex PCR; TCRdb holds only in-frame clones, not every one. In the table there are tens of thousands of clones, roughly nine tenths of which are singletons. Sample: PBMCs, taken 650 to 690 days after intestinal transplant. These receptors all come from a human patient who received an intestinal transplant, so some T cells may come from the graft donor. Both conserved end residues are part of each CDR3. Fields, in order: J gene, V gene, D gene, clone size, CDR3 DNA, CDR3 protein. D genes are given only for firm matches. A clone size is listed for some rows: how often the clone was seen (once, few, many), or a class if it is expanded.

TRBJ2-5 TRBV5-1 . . TGCGCCAGCAGCTTGGATTCGGCCCCAGAGACCCAGTACTTC CASSLDSAPETQYF
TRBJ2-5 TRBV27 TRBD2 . TGTGCCAGCTCCTGGACTAGCCAAGAGACCCAGTACTTC CASSWTSQETQYF
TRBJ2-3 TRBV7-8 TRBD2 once TGTGCCAGCAGCTTACCGACGACTAGCGGGGGGGACACAGATACGCAGTATTTT CASSLPTTSGGDTDTQYF
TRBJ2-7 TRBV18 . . TGTGCCAGCTCACCAATGTTCCAGTCCGCCGGGCAGTACTTC CASSPMFQSAGQYF
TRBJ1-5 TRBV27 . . TGTGCCAGCAGTTTATCTGGCAGCAATCAGCCCCAGCATTTT CASSLSGSNQPQHF
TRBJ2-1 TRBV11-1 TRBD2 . TGTGCCAGCAGCTTAGAACTAGCGGGGGGTCACAATGAGCAGTTCTTC CASSLELAGGHNEQFF
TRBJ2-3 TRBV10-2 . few TGCGCCAGCAGTGAGTGGGGAGATACGCAGTATTTT CASSEWGDTQYF
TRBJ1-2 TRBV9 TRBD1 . TGTGCCAGCAGCGCATATCAGGGGGCGGGCTATGGCTACACCTTC CASSAYQGAGYGYTF
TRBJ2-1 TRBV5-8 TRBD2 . TGTGCCAGCAGCCTACGACTAGCGGTCCTCTCCTACAATGAGCAGTTCTTC CASSLRLAVLSYNEQFF
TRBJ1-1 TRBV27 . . TGTGCCAGCAGTTTATCCCCGGGGGGCTCCACTGAAGCTTTCTTT CASSLSPGGSTEAFF
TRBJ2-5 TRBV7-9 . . TGTGCCAGCAGCTTACCCAGGGATCTACAAGAGACCCAGTACTTC CASSLPRDLQETQYF
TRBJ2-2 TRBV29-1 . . TGCAGCGTTGCGGTGGGGGGCATGGGCACCGGGGAGCTGTTTTTT CSVAVGGMGTGELFF
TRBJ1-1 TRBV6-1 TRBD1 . TGTGCCAGCACCTTGTGGGACAGCGAAGCTTTCTTT CASTLWDSEAFF
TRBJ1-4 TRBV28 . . TGTGCCACCATGACATCGTGGGGCGGTGAAAAACTGTTTTTT CATMTSWGGEKLFF
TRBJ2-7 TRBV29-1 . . TGCAGCGTTGGAAGGGGGGGCTCCGACGAGCAGTACTTC CSVGRGGSDEQYF
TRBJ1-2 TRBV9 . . TGTGCCAGCAGCTCTCACGAGGCGTTCGGTGGCTACACCTTC CASSSHEAFGGYTF